This TCR beta chain was found in a study of T cells in Graves' hyperthyroidism and ophthalmopathy. Amplified TCR beta CDR3 regions derived from RNA transcripts. Researchers ran a first-round RT-PCR on the TCR CDR3 using the HTBI primer set. MiXCR, applied by TCRdb to the multiplex PCR reads, yields one record per CDR3 protein. The table includes 500,000 or so distinct CDR3 sequences, more than 15% detected once. This clonotype was picked up many times. Its antigen is not identified. An approximately 10 ml volume of fresh peripheral blood provided the PBMCs. Study-wide results and limits: The model predicted ophthalmopathy a median around 6.5 months before onset. Blood samples included most of the expanded thyroid clonotypes exceeding 0.001.

The receptor was derived from a woman aged 18-29 years with Graves' ophthalmopathy. Sequencing was performed on blood.

The CDR3 nucleotides read TGTGCCAGCAGTTTGTCTAGCGGGAGGGGGAAGCTAGAGACCCAGTACTTC. Its protein product is CASSLSSGRGKLETQYF. This chain joins TRBV27 and TRBJ2-5; TRBD2 agrees at 12 bases. Germline V gene lookup returns CDR1 MNHEY and CDR2 SMNVEV (reference sequence). There are 17 residues in the CDR3. The J segment lost 4 bases and the V segment lost 3 bases, leaving 9 bases of the junction unmatched.